This T cell receptor (beta chain) came from a study of T cells in Graves' hyperthyroidism and ophthalmopathy. TCR beta CDR3 regions were amplified from RNA. The primer set for the first-round RT-PCR of the TCR CDR3 was HTBI. TCRdb independently ran MiXCR on the multiplex PCR reads; one entry per CDR3 protein. This sample yields approximately 690,000 distinct CDR3 sequences, of which roughly 20% are seen a single time; 34% belongs to the top ten. Sequenced: blood. The TCR comes from a young man with Graves' ophthalmopathy.

Written as DNA, the CDR3 is TGTGCCAGCAGCGTAGAGGGGAGCGGGTTCGACAATGAGCAGTTCTTC. It yields the protein CASSVEGSGFDNEQFF. This chain joins TRBV9 and TRBJ2-1; D might be TRBD2 (6 bases). Germline-derived CDR1 and CDR2 are SGDLS and YYNGEE. The CDR3 has 16 amino acids. Trimming removed 0 bases from V and 5 bases from J, with 15 bases in between.